A single sample gave rise to the 4 T cell receptor beta chains below, sequenced in a study of cytomegalovirus exposure and HLA in healthy donors (dated by TCRdb to between 2016 and 2019). The library was prepared using the immunoSEQ multiplex PCR assay. For the multiplex PCR, a mixture combining 60 forward primers for TCR Vbeta segments and 13 reverse primers for TCR Jbeta segments was used. Entries here come from immuneACCESS through TCRdb and include only in-frame sequences with V and J called. Some clones fail to appear in such tables; in the studies checked, an unresolved V gene covers under half of the shortfall, and the cause of the remainder is unknown. This sample has 100,000 to 150,000 clones in its table, and around 80% of those were observed once. The top ten clones comprise about 13% of the sample. The sequencing sample was made of PBMCs. The receptors stem from a woman aged 55-69 years in good health and CMV-seropositive.

The genes are TRBV7-2 and TRBJ2-3, with unresolved D. V was cut by 5 bases and J by 5 bases, with 11 bases left in between. The CDR3 totals 13 residues. Germline assignment: CDR1 SGHTA and CDR2 FQGNSA. The CDR3 protein is CASSPGALDTQYF. The DNA of the CDR3 is TGTGCCAGCAGCCCCGGAGCTTTAGATACGCAGTATTTT.

The chain is built from TRBV18 and TRBJ2-5; TRBD2 matches at 10 bases. Per germline, CDR1 KGHSH and CDR2 LQKENI. Losses at the gene ends were 0 bases for V and 3 bases for J; bases not matched to a gene: 4. The CDR3 has 16 residues. In DNA form, the CDR3 reads TGTGCCAGCTCACCACCCAGCGGGGGGGCAAAAGAGACCCAGTACTTC. It is translated as CASSPPSGGAKETQYF.

The V gene is TRBV6-1, the J gene TRBJ2-6; D remains ambiguous. The germline V and J ends were trimmed by 6 bases and 1 base, with 4 bases remaining between them. The CDR3 covers 13 residues. Germline lookup yields CDR1 MNHNS and CDR2 SASEGT. The chain's CDR3 is CASSLSGANVLTF. The CDR3 region has the DNA TGTGCCAGCAGCCTATCTGGGGCCAACGTCCTGACTTTC.

The chain employs TRBV5-5 and TRBJ2-7, with 9 bases fitting TRBD1. CDR1 and CDR2 (germline): SGHKS, YYEKEE (reference sequence). This CDR3 comprises 14 residues. V was clipped by 4 bases and J by 5 bases; unmatched bases: 7. The CDR3 region has the DNA TGTGCCAGCAGCGCAACCGGGACAGGGAACGAGCAGTACTTC. Protein: CASSATGTGNEQYF.